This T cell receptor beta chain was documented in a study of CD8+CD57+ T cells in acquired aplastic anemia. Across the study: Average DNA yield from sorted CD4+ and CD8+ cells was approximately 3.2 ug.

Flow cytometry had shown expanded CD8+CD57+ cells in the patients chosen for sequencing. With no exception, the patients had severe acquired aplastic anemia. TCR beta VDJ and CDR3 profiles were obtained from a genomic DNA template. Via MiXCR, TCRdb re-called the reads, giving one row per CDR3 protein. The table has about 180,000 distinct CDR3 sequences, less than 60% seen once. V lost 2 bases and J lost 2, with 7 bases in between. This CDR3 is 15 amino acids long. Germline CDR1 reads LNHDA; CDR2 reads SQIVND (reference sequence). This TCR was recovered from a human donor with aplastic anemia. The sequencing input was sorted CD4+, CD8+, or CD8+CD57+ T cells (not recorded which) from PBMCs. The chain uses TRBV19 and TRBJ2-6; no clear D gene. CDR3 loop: CASSIPGPGANVLTF. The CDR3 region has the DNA TGTGCCAGTAGTATACCAGGCCCTGGGGCCAACGTCCTGACTTTC.